Sequencing of this T cell receptor beta chain was carried out in a study of spatial heterogeneity in lung cancer. This clonotype was picked up many times. Its antigen is unknown. Time point in this sample: sample taken at primary tumor resection. Tumor, nontumor lung or frozen PBMC supplied whole RNA that was sequenced unsorted. Samples were obtained from some 70 donors, all untreated early-stage non-small cell lung cancer patients. This CDR3 is built from 13 residues. With 3 bases removed from V and 2 bases from J, the gap between germline ends came to 5 bases. Germline assignment: CDR1 DFQATT and CDR2 SNEGSKA (reference sequence). A unique molecular identifier was attached to every TCR cDNA molecule. TCRdb fed the 5' RACE reads into MiXCR, producing one record per CDR3 protein. Of about 15,000 distinct CDR3 sequences in the sample, around 10% were seen once. Study-wide results and limits: Expanded tumor TCRs that were ubiquitous appeared in blood more at resection than follow-up.

The chain combines TRBV20-1 with TRBJ2-6; D remains ambiguous. This specimen was PBMCs, taken at surgery. The TCR sequence derives from a male donor with early-stage non-small cell lung cancer. CDR3: CSARGTGANVLTF. In DNA, the CDR3 is TGCAGTGCTAGGGGGACTGGGGCCAACGTCCTGACTTTC.